The 9 T cell receptor beta chains below all came from one sample that was sequenced in a study of human thymus T cells. The assay was immunoSEQ multiplex PCR, and TCRdb's table has in-frame clones only and misses some. The sample consists of some 44,000 clones, just under 95% of them appearing once. The sequenced sample was blood. The receptors were gathered from a girl in the first two years of life with a congenital heart defect but otherwise immunologically healthy.

The rearrangement uses TRBV5-4 and TRBJ2-7; 7 bases match TRBD2. Trimming cost V 0 bases and J 5 bases; bases outside gene matches: 8. There are 15 residues in the CDR3. Germline-derived CDR1 and CDR2 are SGHNT and YYREEE (reference sequence). This chain's CDR3 is CASSLVPGGWNEQYF. The CDR3, as DNA: TGTGCCAGCAGCTTGGTGCCGGGAGGCTGGAACGAGCAGTACTTC.

The V call is TRBV4-3, the J call TRBJ2-3; 13 nucleotides line up with TRBD2. CDR1 LGHNA and CDR2 YSLEER come from the germline V gene. The CDR3 has 17 amino acids. Germline trimming cut 0 bases from V and 5 bases from J; bases unmatched to any gene: 5. The CDR3, as DNA: TGCGCCAGCAGCCAAGATGTCCGACTAGCGGGAGGAGATACGCAGTATTTT. It encodes CASSQDVRLAGGDTQYF.

The V call is TRBV7-6, the J call TRBJ2-7; 8 bases agree with TRBD1. The CDR3 runs 17 residues. Germline assignment: CDR1 SGHVS and CDR2 FNYEAQ. V lost 1 base to trimming and J lost 5 bases; unmatched junction nucleotides: 13. The CDR3 here is CASSLGRVGTGVHEQYF. DNA of the CDR3: TGTGCCAGCAGCTTAGGTAGGGTCGGGACAGGTGTCCACGAGCAGTACTTC.

The chain recombines TRBV6-5 with TRBJ1-1; TRBD1 might be the D (5 bases). Trimming took off 6 bases at V and 9 bases at J, with 20 bases between the two ends. CDR1 is MNHEY and CDR2 is SVGAGI in the germline V gene. The CDR3 runs 14 residues. The DNA for the CDR3 is TGTGCCAGCAGCCGCTGGGGCGTCGGGGTACAAGCTTTCTTT. Translating it yields CASSRWGVGVQAFF.

This CDR3 reads CASSEGRGSPINTGELFF. Written as DNA, the CDR3 is TGTGCCAGCAGTGAAGGGAGGGGCAGTCCCATTAACACCGGGGAGCTGTTTTTT. The gene calls are TRBV2 and TRBJ2-2; TRBD2 is a possible D gene (6 bases). Between the trimmed V and J ends, which lost 1 base and 2 bases, there was a span of 17 bases. This CDR3 contains 18 residues. Germline CDR1 reads SNHLY; CDR2 reads FYNNEI.

CDR3 sequence reads: CASSQVSWGPSYEQYF. The CDR3 region has the DNA TGTGCCAGCAGCCAAGTATCGTGGGGCCCCTCCTACGAGCAGTACTTC. This chain joins TRBV14 and TRBJ2-7; possible D gene TRBD1, 5 bases. The CDR3 covers 16 residues. Trimming pared 1 base from V and 0 bases from J, leaving 13 bases between. The germline CDR1 and CDR2 sequences are SGHDN and FVKESK.

A single count supports this clone. This chain connects TRBV12-5 to TRBJ1-3; D unresolved. The germline gives CDR1 LGHNT, CDR2 FRNRAP. The ends were cut back, 2 bases at V and 0 bases at J, with 14 bases in the middle. The CDR3 spans 17 residues. Written as DNA, the CDR3 is TGTGCTAGTGGTTTGTTACCCCCCAGAGACTCTGGAAACACCATATATTTT. This sequence encodes CASGLLPPRDSGNTIYF.

The rearrangement joins TRBV9 to TRBJ2-2, with D possibly matching TRBD2 (6 bases). With 1 base removed from V and 5 bases from J, the gap between germline ends came to 15 bases. The CDR3 is 16 residues long. The germline V gene has CDR1 SGDLS and CDR2 YYNGEE. CDR3 amino acids: CASSVLAGILTGELFF. The DNA of the CDR3 is TGTGCCAGCAGCGTATTGGCGGGAATATTAACCGGGGAGCTGTTTTTT.

The V and J genes are TRBV10-3 and TRBJ2-1; D might be TRBD2 (5 bases). CDR3 length equals 15 residues. Trimming left V 3 bases short and J 5 bases short, with 14 bases between. CDR1 is ENHRY and CDR2 is SYGVKD in the germline V gene. The CDR3 DNA is TGTGCCATCAGTGACGCTAGCCGGGCCCACAATGAGCAGTTCTTC. Translating it yields CAISDASRAHNEQFF.